A selection of T cell receptor beta chains follows, all from one sample in a study of CD8+ T cells in alopecia areata. This table comes from immunoSEQ multiplex PCR, and its TCRdb copy is limited to in-frame clones, with some not included. Of 170,000 or so clones listed, around 71% are singletons. The specimen was CD4+ T cells sorted from blood, collected at week 4, from a patient treated with tofacitinib. The receptors come from a human donor with alopecia areata. The CDR3 runs from the conserved cysteine through the conserved F or W. D genes are given only for firm matches. Clone size is shown for a subset of rows, as once, few, many or a class of expanded clone.

j_call	d_call	clone_size	v_call	cdr3_nt	cdr3_aa
TRBJ1-2	NA	NA	TRBV7-9	TGTGCCAGCAGCCAGGCCGGGACATCTGGCTACACCTTC	CASSQAGTSGYTF
TRBJ2-7	NA	NA	TRBV2	TGTGCCAGCACGGGCGGGTTAAACTACGAGCAGTACTTC	CASTGGLNYEQYF
TRBJ2-2	TRBD1	NA	TRBV29-1	TGCAGCGCTGGGGGACAGGGGGCCGGGGAGCTGTTTTTT	CSAGGQGAGELFF
TRBJ1-3	NA	few	TRBV30	TGTGCCTGGAGTCTCCGAAGGGGCTCTGGAAACACCATATATTTT	CAWSLRRGSGNTIYF
TRBJ2-5	TRBD2	NA	TRBV29-1	TGCAGCGTTGCCCCAAGACTAGCGGGGAAACAAGAGACCCAGTACTTC	CSVAPRLAGKQETQYF
TRBJ2-5	NA	NA	TRBV6-5	TGTGCCAGCAGTAGGCCGGGGGCCAAGGAGACCCAGTACTTC	CASSRPGAKETQYF
TRBJ2-1	NA	NA	TRBV5-1	TGCGCCAGCAGCTTGGAATATGAGCAGTTCTTC	CASSLEYEQFF
TRBJ1-6	NA	NA	TRBV7-9	TGTGCCAGCAGCTTAGGTCTAGGCCCGGGTAATTCACCCCTCCACTTT	CASSLGLGPGNSPLHF
TRBJ2-5	NA	NA	TRBV6-6	TGTGCCAGCAGTAAAGGACTCGTGGGTGGGACCCAGTACTTC	CASSKGLVGGTQYF
TRBJ2-7	NA	NA	TRBV5-1	TGCGCCAGCAGCTTGGTTACTGGGGCGACCTACGAGCAGTACTTC	CASSLVTGATYEQYF
TRBJ1-2	NA	few	TRBV29-1	TGCAGTGGGACAACGGGGACCTTTGGCTACACCTTC	CSGTTGTFGYTF
TRBJ2-5	TRBD2	NA	TRBV27	TGTGCCAGCAGCGACGGGTGGGGGGGGACCCAAGAGACCCAGTACTTC	CASSDGWGGTQETQYF
TRBJ1-2	NA	NA	TRBV5-1	TGCGCCAGCAGCTTGGATCCAGGGGCGGGCTACACCTTC	CASSLDPGAGYTF
TRBJ2-1	NA	NA	TRBV7-8	TGTGCCAGCAGCCCCGCCCCAGTGGTGGATGAGCAGTTCTTC	CASSPAPVVDEQFF
TRBJ1-3	NA	NA	TRBV14	TGTGCCAGCAGCCAAGCCGGCGACTCTGGAAACACCATATATTTT	CASSQAGDSGNTIYF
TRBJ1-1	NA	NA	TRBV29-1	TGCAGCGTGGCTTCCTACGGGACACCGAACACTGAAGCTTTCTTT	CSVASYGTPNTEAFF
TRBJ1-5	NA	NA	TRBV25-1	TGTGCCAGCAGTGGGGTGGGCAATCAGCCCCAGCATTTT	CASSGVGNQPQHF